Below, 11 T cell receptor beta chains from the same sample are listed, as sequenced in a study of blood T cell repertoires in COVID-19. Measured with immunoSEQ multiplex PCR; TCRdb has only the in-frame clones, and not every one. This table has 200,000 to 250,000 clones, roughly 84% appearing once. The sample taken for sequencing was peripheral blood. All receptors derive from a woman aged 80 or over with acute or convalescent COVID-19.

CDR3: CASSLSTGEAFF. CDR3 coding DNA: TGTGCCAGCAGCCTCTCGACAGGTGAAGCTTTCTTT. V gene TRBV9 combines with J gene TRBJ1-1; D is possibly TRBD1 (6 bases). The CDR3 consists of 12 residues. The V gene's germline CDR1 is SGDLS and CDR2 YYNGEE. V was cut by 4 bases and J by 7 bases, with 11 bases left in between.

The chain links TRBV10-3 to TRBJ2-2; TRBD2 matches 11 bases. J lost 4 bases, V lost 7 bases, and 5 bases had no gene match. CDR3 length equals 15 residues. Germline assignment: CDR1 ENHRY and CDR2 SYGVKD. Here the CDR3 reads CAIKSTSGVTGELFF. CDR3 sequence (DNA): TGTGCCATCAAATCGACTAGCGGGGTCACCGGGGAGCTGTTTTTT.

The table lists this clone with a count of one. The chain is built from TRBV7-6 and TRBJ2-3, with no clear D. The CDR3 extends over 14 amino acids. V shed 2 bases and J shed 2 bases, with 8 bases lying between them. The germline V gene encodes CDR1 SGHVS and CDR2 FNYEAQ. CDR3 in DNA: TGTGCCAGCAGCTTAACTGGTTCCACAGATACGCAGTATTTT. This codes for CASSLTGSTDTQYF.

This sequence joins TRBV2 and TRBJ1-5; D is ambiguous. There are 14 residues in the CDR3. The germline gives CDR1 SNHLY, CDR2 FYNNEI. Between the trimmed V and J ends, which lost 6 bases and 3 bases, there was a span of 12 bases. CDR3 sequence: CASRAVFNNQPQHF. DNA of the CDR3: TGTGCCAGCAGGGCGGTCTTTAACAATCAGCCCCAGCATTTT.

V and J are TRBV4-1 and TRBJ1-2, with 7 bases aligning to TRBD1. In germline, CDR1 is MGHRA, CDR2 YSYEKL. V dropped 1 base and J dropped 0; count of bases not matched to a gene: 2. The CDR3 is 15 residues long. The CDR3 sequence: CASSQGQGSNYGYTF. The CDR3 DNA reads TGCGCCAGCAGCCAAGGACAGGGTTCTAACTATGGCTACACCTTC.

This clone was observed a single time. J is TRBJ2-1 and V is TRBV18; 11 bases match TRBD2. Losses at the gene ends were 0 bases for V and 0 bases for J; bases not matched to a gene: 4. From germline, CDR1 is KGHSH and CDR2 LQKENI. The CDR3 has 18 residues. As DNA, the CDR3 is TGTGCCAGCTCACCACCCGCTAGCGGGGGGCCCTCCTACAATGAGCAGTTCTTC. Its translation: CASSPPASGGPSYNEQFF.

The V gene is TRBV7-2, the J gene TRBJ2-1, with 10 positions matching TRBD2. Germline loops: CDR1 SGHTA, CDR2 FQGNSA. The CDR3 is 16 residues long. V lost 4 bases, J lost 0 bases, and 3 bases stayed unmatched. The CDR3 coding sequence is TGTGCCAGCAGCTCCGAGCGGGGGGGCTCCTACAATGAGCAGTTCTTC. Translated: CASSSERGGSYNEQFF.

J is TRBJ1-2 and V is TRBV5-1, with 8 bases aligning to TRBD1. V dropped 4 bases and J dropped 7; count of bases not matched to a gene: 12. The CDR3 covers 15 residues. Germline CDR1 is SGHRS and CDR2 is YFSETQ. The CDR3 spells CASSQNTGGARGYTF. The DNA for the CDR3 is TGCGCCAGCAGCCAGAACACAGGGGGGGCGCGTGGCTACACCTTC.

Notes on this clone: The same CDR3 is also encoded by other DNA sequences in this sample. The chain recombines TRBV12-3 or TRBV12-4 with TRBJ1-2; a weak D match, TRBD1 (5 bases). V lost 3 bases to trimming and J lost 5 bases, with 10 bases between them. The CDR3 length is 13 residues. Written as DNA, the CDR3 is TGTGCCAGCAGTTTGCGGCAGGGATATGGCTACACCTTC. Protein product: CASSLRQGYGYTF.

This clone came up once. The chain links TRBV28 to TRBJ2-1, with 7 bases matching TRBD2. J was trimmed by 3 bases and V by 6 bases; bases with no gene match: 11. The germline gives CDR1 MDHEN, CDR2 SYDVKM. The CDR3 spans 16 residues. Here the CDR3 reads CASRIDGRGGYNEQFF. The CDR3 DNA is TGTGCCAGCAGGATTGATGGGAGGGGAGGCTACAATGAGCAGTTCTTC.

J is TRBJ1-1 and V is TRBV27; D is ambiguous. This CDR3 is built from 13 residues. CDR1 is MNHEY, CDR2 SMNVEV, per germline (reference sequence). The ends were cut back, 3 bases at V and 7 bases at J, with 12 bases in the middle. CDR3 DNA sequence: TGTGCCAGCAGTTTTGGGGAGGGAGTTGAAGCTTTCTTT. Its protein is CASSFGEGVEAFF.